The present T cell receptor (beta chain) was sequenced within a study of shared clonotypes between healthy human individuals. Germline CDR1 is SGHRS and CDR2 is YFSETQ. V dropped 4 bases and J dropped 1 base, with 8 bases sitting between them. The CDR3 is 14 residues long. Produced via immunoSEQ multiplex PCR; TCRdb's table is partial and in-frame only. The top ten hold 1.2% of the sample, which has roughly 1,800,000 clones, about 95% seen once. As concerns this clone: At the DNA level, this CDR3 is encoded by other sequences in the same sample as well.

CD45RO-negative CD8 cells positively selected for CCR7 made up the naive population, which excluded terminally differentiated effector memory CD45RA+ cells. The source of this sequence is a man aged 18 to 30 in good health. The sequencing input was naive CD8+ T cells sorted from blood. The chain links TRBV5-1 to TRBJ1-4; possibly TRBD1 for D (6 bases). CDR3 in DNA: TGCGCCAGCAGCCTACAGGGAACTAATGAAAAACTGTTTTTT. Translation gives CASSLQGTNEKLFF.